At least ten counts were recorded for the clone carrying this TCR beta chain. Its antigen is unidentified. Individual cDNA molecules each received unique molecular identifiers attached to them. TCRdb called the 5' RACE reads again in MiXCR, with one record for every CDR3 protein. The sample shows approximately 22,000 distinct CDR3 sequences, under 5.5% of them seen only once. These data belong to a study of early T cells in non-severe SARS-CoV-2 infection. For the study at large: With bulk RNA from unsorted whole blood as input, sequencing yielded unpaired chains. General study points: Matches to VDJdb favored anti-spike CD8 responses and missed private and CD4 specificities.

The TCR sequence derives from an adult who was a healthcare worker with PCR-confirmed SARS-CoV-2 infection or an uninfected control (not recorded which). The sample consisted of whole blood.

This chain's CDR3 is CASKQGRTDTQYF. The CDR3 coding sequence is TGTGCCAGCAAACAGGGGAGGACAGATACGCAGTATTTT. The chain recombines TRBV7-6 with TRBJ2-3, with D maybe TRBD1 (7 bases). The germline V gene encodes CDR1 SGHVS and CDR2 FNYEAQ. V shed 7 bases and J shed 3 bases, with 11 bases lying between them. The CDR3 has 13 amino acids.